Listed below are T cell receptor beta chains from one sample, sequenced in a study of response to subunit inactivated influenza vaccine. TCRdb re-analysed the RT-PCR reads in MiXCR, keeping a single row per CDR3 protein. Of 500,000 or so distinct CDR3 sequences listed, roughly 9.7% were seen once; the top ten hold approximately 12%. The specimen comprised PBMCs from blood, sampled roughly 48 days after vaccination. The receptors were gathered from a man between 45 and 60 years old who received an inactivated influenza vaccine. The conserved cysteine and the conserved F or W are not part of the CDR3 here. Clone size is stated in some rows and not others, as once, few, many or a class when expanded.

ASSEQGWGYEQY	12	.	TRBV2	TRBJ2-7
AISESTRPGRWAETQY	16	.	TRBV10-3	TRBJ2-5
SAPHINYGYT	10	many	TRBV20-1	TRBJ1-2
ATGTQY	6	.	TRBV24-1	TRBJ2-3
ASTEGGRLARTDTQY	15	.	TRBV11-2	TRBJ2-3
SARDPISYNEQF	12	few	TRBV20-1	TRBJ2-1
ASSLPNWSGGAAEQF	15	.	TRBV12-3/TRBV12-4	TRBJ2-1
SVGGAGSYNEQF	12	.	TRBV29-1	TRBJ2-1
ASSPGTSGGAAETQY	15	many	TRBV12-3/TRBV12-4	TRBJ2-5
ASSFQLAGTYNEQF	14	.	TRBV12-3/TRBV12-4	TRBJ2-1
ASSQDLPREANTGELF	16	.	TRBV4-2	TRBJ2-2
SARVPGAPHEQY	12	.	TRBV20-1	TRBJ2-7
ASMPGGFVNQPQH	13	many	TRBV6-2/TRBV6-3	TRBJ1-5
ASSYLGGRGGDEQF	14	.	TRBV5-1	TRBJ2-1
SATRTGANTEAF	12	.	TRBV20-1	TRBJ1-1
SASGGDETQY	10	many	TRBV20-1	TRBJ2-5
ASSPPGGPKDTQY	13	.	TRBV18	TRBJ2-3
ASSSPTADDSGNTIY	15	many	TRBV7-9	TRBJ1-3
ASSVAPPSRGNGELF	15	few	TRBV9	TRBJ2-2
ASSQEIGRFSGNTIY	15	.	TRBV4-2	TRBJ1-3
ASSLTPADTQY	11	few	TRBV7-3	TRBJ2-3
AIAPASGSLSETQY	14	many	TRBV10-3	TRBJ2-5
ASRAEVNTEAF	11	once	TRBV10-2	TRBJ1-1
ASSLLAGVGNEQF	13	many	TRBV5-5	TRBJ2-1
ASSLDPGYGYT	11	.	TRBV12-3/TRBV12-4	TRBJ1-2
ASSLLQGGTGELF	13	.	TRBV5-1	TRBJ2-2
SARMASGSNEQF	12	many	TRBV20-1	TRBJ2-1
SASVGDTNYGYT	12	many	TRBV20-1	TRBJ1-2
ASSQDQDLDRGEKLF	15	many	TRBV4-3	TRBJ1-4
ASSKDREGGEQF	12	many	TRBV5-6	TRBJ2-1
ASSPSPGLAPDTQY	14	.	TRBV4-3	TRBJ2-3
ASSLVATQY	9	.	TRBV5-1	TRBJ2-5
ASSYGQGNQPQH	12	many	TRBV6-5	TRBJ1-5
ASSLAWGTEAF	11	many	TRBV7-6	TRBJ1-1
ASSPGTGGFEQF	12	.	TRBV5-1	TRBJ2-1
ASSLIGRALGYNEQF	15	few	TRBV7-9	TRBJ2-1
ASSQVGRGRREVKNIQY	17	.	TRBV4-2	TRBJ2-4
ASSTGLPASTDTQY	14	.	TRBV5-1	TRBJ2-3
SVVPRGYYEQY	11	many	TRBV29-1	TRBJ2-7
ASSLFVGLETQY	12	few	TRBV28	TRBJ2-5
ASSYLRQPQH	10	.	TRBV6-2/TRBV6-3	TRBJ1-5
ASGLPPIEQF	10	many	TRBV12-3/TRBV12-4	TRBJ2-1
ASRQASYNEQF	11	many	TRBV7-2	TRBJ2-1
SARDLNRGNTDTQY	14	.	TRBV20-1	TRBJ2-3
ASSPDPQGGFETQY	14	.	TRBV4-2	TRBJ2-5
ASSQTGVRDTQY	12	.	TRBV7-2	TRBJ2-3
SARPSSGGRDNEQF	14	.	TRBV20-1	TRBJ2-1
ASSATGKGYEQY	12	.	TRBV5-1	TRBJ2-7
ASTRTGGAPGELF	13	few	TRBV12-3/TRBV12-4	TRBJ2-2
ASSHLQGSYNEQF	13	.	TRBV4-3	TRBJ2-1
ASNFDRLNTEAF	12	.	TRBV12-3/TRBV12-4	TRBJ1-1
ASSLGEVLEQY	11	many	TRBV7-2	TRBJ2-7
SARGFMGDNQPQH	13	.	TRBV20-1	TRBJ1-5
ASSIPIPPYEQY	12	few	TRBV6-1	TRBJ2-7
ASSLPRAGGPTDTQY	15	few	TRBV7-9	TRBJ2-3
ASSPSGGTYNSPLH	14	.	TRBV7-9	TRBJ1-6
ASSRYTEAF	9	many	TRBV5-6	TRBJ1-1